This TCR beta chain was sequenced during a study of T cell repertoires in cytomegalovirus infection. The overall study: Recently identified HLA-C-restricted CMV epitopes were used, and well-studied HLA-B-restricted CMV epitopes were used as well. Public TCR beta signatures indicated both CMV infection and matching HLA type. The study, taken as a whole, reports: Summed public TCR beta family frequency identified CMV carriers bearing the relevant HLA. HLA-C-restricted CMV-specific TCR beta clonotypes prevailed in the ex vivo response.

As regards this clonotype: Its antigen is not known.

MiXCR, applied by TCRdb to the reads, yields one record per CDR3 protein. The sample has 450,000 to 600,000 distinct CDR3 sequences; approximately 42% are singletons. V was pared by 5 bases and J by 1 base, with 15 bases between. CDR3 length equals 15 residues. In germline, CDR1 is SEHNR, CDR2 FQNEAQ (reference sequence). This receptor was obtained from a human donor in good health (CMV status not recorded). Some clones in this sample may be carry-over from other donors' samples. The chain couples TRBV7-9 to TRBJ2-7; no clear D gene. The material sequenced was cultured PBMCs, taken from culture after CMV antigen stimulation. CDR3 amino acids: CASSLRSAGSYEQYF. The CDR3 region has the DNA TGTGCCAGCAGCCTCAGATCCGCCGGATCCTACGAGCAGTACTTC.